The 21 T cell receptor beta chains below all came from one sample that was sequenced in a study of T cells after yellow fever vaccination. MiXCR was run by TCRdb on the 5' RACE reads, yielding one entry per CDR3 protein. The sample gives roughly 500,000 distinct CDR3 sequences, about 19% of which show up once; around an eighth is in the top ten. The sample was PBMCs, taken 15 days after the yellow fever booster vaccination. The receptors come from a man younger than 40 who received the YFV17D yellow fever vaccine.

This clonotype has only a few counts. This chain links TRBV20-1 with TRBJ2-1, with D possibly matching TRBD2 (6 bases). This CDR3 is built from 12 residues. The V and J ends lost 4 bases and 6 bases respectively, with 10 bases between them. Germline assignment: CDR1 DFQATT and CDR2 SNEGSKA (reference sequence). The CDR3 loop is CSANSGRNEQFF. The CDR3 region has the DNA TGCAGTGCTAATAGCGGTCGCAATGAGCAGTTCTTC.

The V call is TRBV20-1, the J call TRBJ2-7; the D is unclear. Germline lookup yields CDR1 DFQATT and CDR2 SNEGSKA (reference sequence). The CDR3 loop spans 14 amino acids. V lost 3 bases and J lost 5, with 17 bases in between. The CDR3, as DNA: TGCAGTGCTAGGACCGTCGGAAGAACCAACGAGCAGTACTTC. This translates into CSARTVGRTNEQYF.

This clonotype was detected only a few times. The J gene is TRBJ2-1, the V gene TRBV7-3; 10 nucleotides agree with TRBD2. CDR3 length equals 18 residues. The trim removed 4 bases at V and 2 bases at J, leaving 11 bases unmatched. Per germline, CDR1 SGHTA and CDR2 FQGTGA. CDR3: CASSSSGRGVGTYNEQFF. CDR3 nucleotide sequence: TGTGCCAGCAGCTCTAGCGGGAGAGGAGTCGGAACCTACAATGAGCAGTTCTTC.

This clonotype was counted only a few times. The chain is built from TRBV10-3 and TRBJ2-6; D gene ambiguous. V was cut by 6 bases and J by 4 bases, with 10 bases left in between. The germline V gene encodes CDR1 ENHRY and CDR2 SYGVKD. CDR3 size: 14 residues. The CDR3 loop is CAISRAEGANVLTF. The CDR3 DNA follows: TGTGCCATCAGCCGGGCCGAAGGGGCCAACGTCCTGACTTTC.

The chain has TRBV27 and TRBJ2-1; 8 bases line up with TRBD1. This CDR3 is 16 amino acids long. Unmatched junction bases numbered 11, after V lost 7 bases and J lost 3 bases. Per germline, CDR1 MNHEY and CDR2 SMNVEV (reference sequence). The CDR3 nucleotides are TGTGCCAGCACTTCAAACAGGGGGTCACACTACAATGAGCAGTTCTTC. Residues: CASTSNRGSHYNEQFF.

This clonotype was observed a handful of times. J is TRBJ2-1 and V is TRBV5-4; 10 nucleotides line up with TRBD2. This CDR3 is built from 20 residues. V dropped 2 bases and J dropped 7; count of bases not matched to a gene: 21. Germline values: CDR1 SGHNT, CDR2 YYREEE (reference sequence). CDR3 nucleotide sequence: TGTGCCAGCAGCTTTTGCAGGATATTCGTAGCGGGAGGCCAAGGGAATGAGCAGTTCTTC. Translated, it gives CASSFCRIFVAGGQGNEQFF.

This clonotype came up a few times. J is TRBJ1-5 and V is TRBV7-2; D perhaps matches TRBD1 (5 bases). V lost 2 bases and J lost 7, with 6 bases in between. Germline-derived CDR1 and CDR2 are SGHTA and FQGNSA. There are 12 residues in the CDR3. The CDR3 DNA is TGTGCCAGCAGCTTACAGGGCCAGCCCCAGCATTTT. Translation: CASSLQGQPQHF.

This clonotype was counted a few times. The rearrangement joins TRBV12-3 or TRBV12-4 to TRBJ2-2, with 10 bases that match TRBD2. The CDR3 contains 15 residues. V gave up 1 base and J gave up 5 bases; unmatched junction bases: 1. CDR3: CASSLGSGRTGELFF. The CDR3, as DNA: TGTGCCAGCAGTTTAGGTAGCGGGAGGACCGGGGAGCTGTTTTTT.

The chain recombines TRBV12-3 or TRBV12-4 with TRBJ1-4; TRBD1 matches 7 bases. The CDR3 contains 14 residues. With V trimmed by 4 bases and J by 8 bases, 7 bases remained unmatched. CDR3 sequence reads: CASSSTGPGEKLFF. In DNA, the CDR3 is TGTGCCAGCAGTTCGACAGGGCCTGGGGAAAAACTGTTTTTT.

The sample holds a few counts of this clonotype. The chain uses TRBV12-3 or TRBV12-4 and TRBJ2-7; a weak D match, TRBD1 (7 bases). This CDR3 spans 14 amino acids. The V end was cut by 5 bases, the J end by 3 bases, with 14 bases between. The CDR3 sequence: CASSLGRGDYEQYF. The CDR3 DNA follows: TGTGCCAGCAGTCTCGGCAGGGGGGACTACGAGCAGTACTTC.

The CDR3 spells CSVTGLANEKLFF. The CDR3 DNA follows: TGCAGCGTTACAGGGCTTGCTAATGAAAAACTGTTTTTT. The V call is TRBV29-1, the J call TRBJ1-4; D possibly corresponds to TRBD1 (6 bases). Trimming took off 5 bases at V and 3 bases at J, with 10 bases between the two ends. The CDR3 runs to 13 residues. Germline-derived CDR1 and CDR2 are SQVTM and ANQGSEA.

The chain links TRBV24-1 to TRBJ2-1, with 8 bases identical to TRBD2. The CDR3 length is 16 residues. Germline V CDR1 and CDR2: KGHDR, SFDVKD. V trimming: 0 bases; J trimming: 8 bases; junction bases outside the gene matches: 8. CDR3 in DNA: TGTGCCACCAGTGATTTGCGAGCGGGAGAGTATGATGAGCAGTTCTTC. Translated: CATSDLRAGEYDEQFF.

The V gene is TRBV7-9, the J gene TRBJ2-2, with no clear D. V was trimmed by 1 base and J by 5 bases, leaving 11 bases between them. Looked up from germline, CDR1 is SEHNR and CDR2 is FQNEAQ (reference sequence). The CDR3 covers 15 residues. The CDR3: CASSLVSARTGELFF. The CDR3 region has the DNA TGTGCCAGCAGCTTAGTGTCAGCTCGAACCGGGGAGCTGTTTTTT.

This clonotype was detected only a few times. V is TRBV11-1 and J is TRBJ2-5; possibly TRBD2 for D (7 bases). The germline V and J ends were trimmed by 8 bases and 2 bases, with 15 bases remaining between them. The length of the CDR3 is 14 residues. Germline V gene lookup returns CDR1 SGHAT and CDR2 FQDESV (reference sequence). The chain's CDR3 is CASSPAGAQETQYF. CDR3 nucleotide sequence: TGTGCCAGCTCCCCGGCGGGGGCACAAGAGACCCAGTACTTC. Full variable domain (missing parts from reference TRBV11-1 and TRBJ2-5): EAEVAQSPRYKITEKSQAVAFWCDPISGHATLYWYRQILGQGPELLVQFQDESVVDDSQLPKDRFSAERLKGVDSTLKIQPAELGDSAMYLCASSPAGAQETQYFGPGTRLLVL.

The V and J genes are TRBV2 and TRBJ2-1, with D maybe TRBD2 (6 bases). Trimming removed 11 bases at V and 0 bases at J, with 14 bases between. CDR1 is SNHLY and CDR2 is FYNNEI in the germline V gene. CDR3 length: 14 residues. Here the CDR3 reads CAGGVGSSYNEQFF. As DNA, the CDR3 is TGTGCCGGAGGGGTAGGGAGCTCCTACAATGAGCAGTTCTTC.

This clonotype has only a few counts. CDR3: CASSYWGGPQHF. The CDR3 nucleotides read TGTGCCAGCAGTTACTGGGGGGGGCCCCAGCATTTT. The chain couples TRBV6-2 or TRBV6-3 to TRBJ1-5, with TRBD1 as a possible D gene (5 bases). This CDR3 is 12 amino acids long. V shed 1 base and J shed 9 bases, with 7 bases lying between them. Germline V gene sequence: CDR1 MNHEY, CDR2 SVGEGT.

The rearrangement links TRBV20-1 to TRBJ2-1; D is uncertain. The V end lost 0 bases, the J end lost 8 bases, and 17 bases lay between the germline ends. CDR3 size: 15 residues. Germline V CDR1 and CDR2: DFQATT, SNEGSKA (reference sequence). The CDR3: CSARDPGRLGHEQFF. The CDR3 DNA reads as TGCAGTGCTAGAGACCCTGGACGGCTAGGACATGAGCAGTTCTTC.

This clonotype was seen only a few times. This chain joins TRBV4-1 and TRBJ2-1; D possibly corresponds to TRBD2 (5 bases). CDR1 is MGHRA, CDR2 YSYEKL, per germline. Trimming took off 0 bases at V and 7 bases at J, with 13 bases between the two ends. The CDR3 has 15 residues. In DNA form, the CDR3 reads TGCGCCAGCAGCCAAGAAGGGCTGTGGGAGAATGAGCAGTTCTTC. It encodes CASSQEGLWENEQFF.

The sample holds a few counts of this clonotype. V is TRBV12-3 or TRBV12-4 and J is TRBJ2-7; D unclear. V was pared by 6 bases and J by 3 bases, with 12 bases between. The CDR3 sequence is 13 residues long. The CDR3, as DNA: TGTGCCAGCAGCCGTGGTTCTGGCTACGAGCAGTACTTC. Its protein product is CASSRGSGYEQYF.

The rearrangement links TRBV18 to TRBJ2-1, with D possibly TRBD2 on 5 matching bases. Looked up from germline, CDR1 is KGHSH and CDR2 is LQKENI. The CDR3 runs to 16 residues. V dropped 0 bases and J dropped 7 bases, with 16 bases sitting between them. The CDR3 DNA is TGTGCCAGCTCACCACCCCAGGACTTCCCCGGGAATGAGCAGTTCTTC. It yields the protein CASSPPQDFPGNEQFF.

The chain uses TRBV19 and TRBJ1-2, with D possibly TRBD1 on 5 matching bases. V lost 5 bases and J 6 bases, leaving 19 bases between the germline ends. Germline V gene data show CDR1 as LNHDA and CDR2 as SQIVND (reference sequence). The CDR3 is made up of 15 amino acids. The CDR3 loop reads CASSDPGPQRHGYTF. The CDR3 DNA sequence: TGTGCCAGTAGTGATCCGGGACCCCAGCGGCATGGCTACACCTTC.